This is a list of T cell receptor beta chains from one sample in a study of T cell responses to AZD1222 COVID-19 vaccine. The data were produced by immunoSEQ multiplex PCR, yet TCRdb's version contains in-frame clones alone and is incomplete. The sample lists approximately 92,000 clones; 90% to 95% were seen once. The specimen was peripheral blood, collected on day 0 of AZD1222 vaccination. These receptors all come from an adult in good health. Each CDR3 is given with its conserved first and last residue. Fields, in order: V gene, J gene, D gene, clone size, CDR3 protein, CDR3 DNA. D genes are given only for firm matches. Rows may omit the clone size; those that give it use once, few, many or a size class.

>TRBV11-2|TRBJ1-4|.|.
CASSGGGNNEKLFF
TGTGCCAGCAGCGGGGGTGGGAATAATGAAAAACTGTTTTTT
>TRBV6-6|TRBJ1-1|.|.
CASSYGRNTEAFF
TGTGCCAGCAGTTACGGGAGGAACACTGAAGCTTTCTTT
>TRBV20-1|TRBJ1-2|.|.
CSAKHGYTF
TGCAGTGCTAAACATGGCTACACCTTC
>TRBV5-5|TRBJ2-2|.|.
CASRDWVNTGELFF
TGTGCCAGCAGGGATTGGGTGAACACCGGGGAGCTGTTTTTT
>TRBV28|TRBJ2-3|TRBD2|.
CASRRAGGSTDTQYF
TGTGCCAGCAGACGAGCGGGAGGGAGCACAGATACGCAGTATTTT
>TRBV4-1|TRBJ1-5|TRBD1|.
CASSQTGVQPQHF
TGCGCCAGCAGCCAAACAGGGGTTCAGCCCCAGCATTTT
>TRBV15|TRBJ1-2|.|.
CATRGGLGGYTF
TGTGCCACCAGAGGAGGTTTAGGGGGCTACACCTTC
>TRBV10-3|TRBJ2-7|TRBD1|.
CAISAGQGGYEQYF
TGTGCCATCAGTGCGGGACAGGGGGGCTACGAGCAGTACTTC
>TRBV4-2|TRBJ2-7|.|.
CASSPGDVEYEQYF
TGTGCCAGCAGCCCAGGGGACGTCGAGTACGAGCAGTACTTC
>TRBV2|TRBJ1-5|.|.
CASSGDGNQPQHF
TGTGCCAGCAGTGGGGACGGCAATCAGCCCCAGCATTTT
>TRBV7-6|TRBJ1-3|.|.
CASSLRRGLGNTIYF
TGTGCCAGCAGCTTACGACGGGGGCTGGGAAACACCATATATTTT
>TRBV6-6|TRBJ1-1|.|.
CASSYSNTKNTEAFF
TGTGCCAGCAGTTACTCGAACACTAAGAACACTGAAGCTTTCTTT
>TRBV9|TRBJ1-3|TRBD1|.
CASSERQGVENTIYF
TGTGCCAGCAGCGAGAGACAGGGGGTTGAAAACACCATATATTTT
>TRBV18|TRBJ2-1|TRBD1|.
CASSKTGGLGNEQFF
TGTGCCAGCTCGAAGACAGGGGGCTTGGGCAATGAGCAGTTCTTC
>TRBV9|TRBJ2-7|.|.
CASSVAGTDSYEQYF
TGTGCCAGCAGCGTAGCCGGGACCGACTCCTACGAGCAGTACTTC
>TRBV5-1|TRBJ2-7|.|few
CASSASSTSYEQYF
TGCGCCAGCAGCGCCTCATCAACGTCCTACGAGCAGTACTTC
>TRBV6-1|TRBJ2-7|.|.
CASSEGGTFAYEQYF
TGTGCCAGCAGTGAAGGAGGGACTTTTGCCTACGAGCAGTACTTC
>TRBV4-1|TRBJ1-6|TRBD1|.
CASSPDRLVGSYNSPLHF
TGCGCCAGCAGCCCGGACAGGCTCGTGGGCTCCTATAATTCACCCCTCCACTTT
>TRBV9|TRBJ1-4|.|.
CASSLGAGAGNEKLFF
TGTGCCAGCAGCCTAGGGGCAGGGGCGGGGAATGAAAAACTGTTTTTT
>TRBV7-9|TRBJ2-3|.|.
CASSPSVGLGRPTDTQYF
TGTGCCAGCAGTCCTTCAGTTGGTTTGGGTCGTCCCACAGATACGCAGTATTTT
>TRBV5-6|TRBJ1-1|TRBD1|.
CASSARDRGTNTEAFF
TGTGCCAGCAGCGCCCGGGACAGGGGGACGAACACTGAAGCTTTCTTT
>TRBV6-2/TRBV6-3|TRBJ2-6|.|.
CASSPRGQGKAGANVLTF
TGTGCCAGCAGTCCCCGAGGCCAGGGAAAGGCTGGGGCCAACGTCCTGACTTTC
>TRBV5-4|TRBJ2-7|.|few
CASSLDRDYEQYF
TGTGCCAGCAGCTTGGACAGAGACTACGAGCAGTACTTC
>TRBV19|TRBJ2-1|.|.
CASSLRAAKPHNEQFF
TGTGCCAGTAGTTTAAGAGCGGCCAAACCCCACAATGAGCAGTTCTTC
>TRBV5-4|TRBJ1-2|.|.
CASSLEFYGYTF
TGTGCCAGCAGCTTAGAATTCTATGGCTACACCTTC
>TRBV3-1/TRBV3-2|TRBJ2-1|.|once
CASSQPSHEQFF
TGTGCCAGCAGCCAACCATCCCATGAGCAGTTCTTC
>TRBV7-3|TRBJ1-3|.|.
CASSLVPTGSGNTIYF
TGTGCCAGCAGCTTAGTCCCGACGGGGTCTGGAAACACCATATATTTT
>TRBV29-1|TRBJ1-2|TRBD1|.
CSVGPTGVGYGYTF
TGCAGCGTTGGCCCTACAGGGGTTGGTTATGGCTACACCTTC
>TRBV10-2|TRBJ2-7|.|.
CASSGTGLSYEQYF
TGCGCCAGCAGTGGTACAGGTCTTTCCTACGAGCAGTACTTC
>TRBV27|TRBJ1-2|.|.
CASSLGAGDLRYGYTF
TGTGCCAGCAGTTTAGGGGCCGGTGACCTTAGATATGGCTACACCTTC
>TRBV5-1|TRBJ2-1|.|.
CASSLVGSYNEQFF
TGCGCCAGCAGCTTGGTGGGTTCCTACAATGAGCAGTTCTTC